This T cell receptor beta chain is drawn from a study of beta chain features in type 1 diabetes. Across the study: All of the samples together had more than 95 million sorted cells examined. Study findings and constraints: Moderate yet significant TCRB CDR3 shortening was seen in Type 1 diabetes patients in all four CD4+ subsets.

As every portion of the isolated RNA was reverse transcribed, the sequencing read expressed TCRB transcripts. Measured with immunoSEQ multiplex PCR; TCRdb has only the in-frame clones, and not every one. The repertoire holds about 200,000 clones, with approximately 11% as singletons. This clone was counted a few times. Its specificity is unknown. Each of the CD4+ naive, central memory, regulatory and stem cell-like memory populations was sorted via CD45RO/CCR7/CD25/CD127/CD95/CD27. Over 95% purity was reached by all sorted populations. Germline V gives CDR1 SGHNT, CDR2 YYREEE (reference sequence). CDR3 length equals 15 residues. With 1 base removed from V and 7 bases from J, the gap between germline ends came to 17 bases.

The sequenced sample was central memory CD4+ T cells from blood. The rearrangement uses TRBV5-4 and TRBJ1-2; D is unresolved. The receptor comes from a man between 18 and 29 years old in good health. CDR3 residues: CASSLRFDGESGYTF. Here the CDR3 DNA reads TGTGCCAGCAGCTTGAGGTTCGATGGAGAAAGTGGCTACACCTTC.